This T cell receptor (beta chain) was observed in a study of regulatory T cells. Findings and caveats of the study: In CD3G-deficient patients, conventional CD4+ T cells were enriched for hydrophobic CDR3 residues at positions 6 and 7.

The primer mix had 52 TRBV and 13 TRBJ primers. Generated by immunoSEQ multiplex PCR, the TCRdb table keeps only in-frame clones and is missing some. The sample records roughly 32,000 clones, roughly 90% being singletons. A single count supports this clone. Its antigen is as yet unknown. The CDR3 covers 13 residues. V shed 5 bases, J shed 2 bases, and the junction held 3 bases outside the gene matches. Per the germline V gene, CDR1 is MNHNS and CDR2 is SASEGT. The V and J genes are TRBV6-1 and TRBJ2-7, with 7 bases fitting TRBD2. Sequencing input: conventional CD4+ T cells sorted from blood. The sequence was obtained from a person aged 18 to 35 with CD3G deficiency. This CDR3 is CASSSGIAYEQYF. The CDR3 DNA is TGTGCCAGCAGTAGCGGGATAGCCTACGAGCAGTACTTC.